This entry lists 10 T cell receptor beta chains sequenced from one sample in a study of shared clonotypes between healthy human individuals (dated by TCRdb to the early 2020s). CD8 naive samples consisted of CD45RO-negative cells that were positively selected for CCR7, yielding a CD45RA+CCR7+ population without TemRA cells. The library was prepared using the immunoSEQ multiplex PCR assay. Here the immuneACCESS table is served through TCRdb, limited to in-frame sequences with V and J called. Missing clones are a known gap in these copies; in checked studies unresolved V genes cover under half, and the rest lacks a known reason. In all, the sample holds about 2.1 million clones, and 85% to 95% of those were seen once. 1.5% to 2% of the sample is in the top ten clones. Sequencing input: naive CD8+ T cells from PBMCs. In light of the paper, this sample's cell subset or site label describes: CD45RA+CCR7+. These receptors originate from a man aged 18-30 years in good health. Some clones in this sample may be carry-over from other donors' samples.

This clone was seen a single time. The rearrangement links TRBV27 to TRBJ2-1; 9 nucleotides align to TRBD2. The CDR3 has 16 residues. Germline loops: CDR1 MNHEY, CDR2 SMNVEV (reference sequence). Trimming removed 5 bases from V and 4 bases from J; junction bases left unmatched: 9. DNA for the CDR3: TGTGCCAGCAGTACCTTACTAGCGGGCTATTACAATGAGCAGTTCTTC. It yields the protein CASSTLLAGYYNEQFF.

This clone was recorded once. The chain couples TRBV29-1 to TRBJ1-2, with D maybe TRBD1 (5 bases). Germline loops: CDR1 SQVTM, CDR2 ANQGSEA. The CDR3 consists of 13 residues. Trimming left V 4 bases short and J 4 bases short, with 13 bases between. The CDR3 is CSVGGGGSYGYTF. The CDR3 region has the DNA TGCAGCGTTGGTGGCGGGGGATCCTATGGCTACACCTTC.

The chain links TRBV19 to TRBJ2-7; 9 bases map to TRBD1. With 5 bases clipped from V and 3 bases from J, the junction kept 5 bases outside the gene matches. CDR1 is LNHDA, CDR2 SQIVND, per germline (reference sequence). This CDR3 region has 14 residues. This CDR3 reads CASSFRQGGYEQYF. DNA for the CDR3: TGTGCCAGTAGTTTCCGACAGGGGGGCTACGAGCAGTACTTC.

J is TRBJ2-1 and V is TRBV27, with 9 bases that match TRBD2. This CDR3 has 15 amino acids. V trimming: 5 bases; J trimming: 10 bases; junction bases outside the gene matches: 12. The V gene's germline CDR1 is MNHEY and CDR2 SMNVEV (reference sequence). CDR3 bases: TGTGCCAGCAGTCCTCTGGCGGGAGGGCCAGGGGAGCAGTTCTTC. As protein: CASSPLAGGPGEQFF.

The rearrangement joins TRBV27 to TRBJ2-5; the match to TRBD2 covers 10 bases. The J call may be mistaken, given a closer DNA end match to TRBJ2-7. Germline V gene lookup returns CDR1 MNHEY and CDR2 SMNVEV (reference sequence). CDR3 size: 14 residues. CDR3 protein: CATRIAGGSYEQYF. CDR3 nucleotide sequence: TGTGCCACCCGAATAGCGGGAGGTTCCTACGAGCAGTACTTC.

Of note for this clone: A read error may explain this, as a much larger clone is one base away. The same CDR3 also results from other DNA sequences found in this sample. J is TRBJ1-4 and V is TRBV28; D unclear. The CDR3 has 11 amino acids. The germline CDR1 and CDR2 sequences are MDHEN and SYDVKM. With 3 bases removed from V and 7 bases from J, the gap between germline ends came to 3 bases. The CDR3 bases are TGTGCCAGCAGTTTCGGTGAAAAACTGTTTTTT. It codes for CASSFGEKLFF.

The genes are TRBV28 and TRBJ2-5, with 7 positions matching TRBD2. V lost 3 bases to trimming and J lost 1 base; unmatched junction nucleotides: 11. The CDR3 consists of 17 residues. The germline V gene has CDR1 MDHEN and CDR2 SYDVKM. The CDR3 DNA reads as TGTGCCAGCAGTTTCGGTCGGCCTAGCGGACCCCAAGAGACCCAGTACTTC. Residues: CASSFGRPSGPQETQYF.

The chain has TRBV9 and TRBJ2-5, with 11 bases aligning to TRBD1. Looked up from germline, CDR1 is SGDLS and CDR2 is YYNGEE. J was trimmed by 4 bases and V by 0 bases; bases with no gene match: 5. This CDR3 is built from 16 residues. CDR3 DNA: TGTGCCAGCAGCGTAGAGGGACAGGGGGTTCTAGAGACCCAGTACTTC. Protein sequence: CASSVEGQGVLETQYF.

The chain carries TRBV5-1 and TRBJ2-5; D may correspond to TRBD1 or TRBD2 (6 bases each). The CDR3 totals 15 residues. V was cut by 0 bases and J by 5 bases, with 14 bases left in between. Germline lookup yields CDR1 SGHRS and CDR2 YFSETQ. The CDR3 region is CASSLEGGHPETQYF. In nucleotides, the CDR3 is TGCGCCAGCAGCTTGGAGGGGGGCCATCCTGAGACCCAGTACTTC.

The rearrangement uses TRBV29-1 and TRBJ2-1; TRBD2 agrees at 12 bases. Losses at the gene ends were 6 bases for V and 7 bases for J; bases not matched to a gene: 10. Germline CDR1 is SQVTM and CDR2 is ANQGSEA. This CDR3 spans 15 amino acids. The CDR3 nucleotides read TGCAGCGTGGGGGGCCTAGCGGGAGGGAGGAATGAGCAGTTCTTC. The encoded protein is CSVGGLAGGRNEQFF.